This T cell receptor beta chain derives from a study of post-analysis software for immune sequencing data. Included in the TCR beta cDNA libraries were unique molecular identifiers. TCRdb reanalysed the PCR reads using MiXCR and keeps one entry per CDR3 protein. The sample comprises hundreds of thousands of distinct CDR3 sequences, 30% of which are singletons, and approximately 0.6% rests with the top ten. This clonotype was seen a few times. Sample: blood. The clonotype originates from a girl under 18 with multiple sclerosis.

CDR3 protein: CASSRDGDTQYF. The CDR3 DNA reads TGTGCCAGCAGCAGGGATGGGGATACGCAGTATTTT. This chain links TRBV6-5 with TRBJ2-3; the D gene is possibly TRBD1 (5 bases). The length of the CDR3 is 12 residues. Trimming cost V 6 bases and J 6 bases, with 10 bases left between them. Germline-derived CDR1 and CDR2 are MNHEY and SVGAGI.